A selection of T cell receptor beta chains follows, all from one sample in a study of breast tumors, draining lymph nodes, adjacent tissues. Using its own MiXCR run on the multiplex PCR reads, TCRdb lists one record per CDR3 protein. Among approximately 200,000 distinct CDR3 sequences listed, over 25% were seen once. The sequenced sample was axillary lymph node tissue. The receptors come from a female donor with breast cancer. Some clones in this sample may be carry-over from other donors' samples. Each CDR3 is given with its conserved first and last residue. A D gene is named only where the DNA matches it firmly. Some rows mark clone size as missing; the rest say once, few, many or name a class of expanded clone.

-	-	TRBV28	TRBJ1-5	CASSSPGNSNQPQHF	TGTGCCAGCAGTTCTCCAGGGAATAGCAATCAGCCCCAGCATTTT
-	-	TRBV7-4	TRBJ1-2	CASGTGTSGDYGYTF	TGTGCCAGCGGCACCGGGACTAGCGGGGACTATGGCTACACCTTC
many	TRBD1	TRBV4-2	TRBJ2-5	CASSRHKDRGRETQYF	TGTGCCAGCAGCCGTCACAAGGACAGGGGGCGGGAGACCCAGTACTTC
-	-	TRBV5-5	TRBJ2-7	CASRGNGGSYEQYF	TGTGCCAGCAGAGGGAACGGGGGCTCCTACGAGCAGTACTTC
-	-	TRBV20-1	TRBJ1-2	CSASGAQGYTF	TGCAGTGCTAGCGGGGCGCAAGGCTACACCTTC
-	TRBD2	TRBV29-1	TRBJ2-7	CSVRTSGGAPPCSYEQYF	TGCAGCGTCCGGACTAGCGGGGGTGCACCTCCGTGCTCCTACGAGCAGTACTTC
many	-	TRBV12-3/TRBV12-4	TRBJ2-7	CASSFGQHYEQYF	TGTGCCAGCAGTTTTGGGCAGCACTACGAGCAGTACTTC
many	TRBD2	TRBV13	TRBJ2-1	CASRLTGLAYHNEQFF	TGTGCCAGCAGACTAACGGGACTAGCGTATCACAATGAGCAGTTCTTC
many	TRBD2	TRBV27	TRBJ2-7	CASSLSPGTSGYEQYF	TGTGCCAGCAGTTTAAGTCCCGGGACTAGCGGCTACGAGCAGTACTTC
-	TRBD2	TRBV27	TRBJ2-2	CASSLLPGGGTGELFF	TGTGCCAGCAGCCTTCTTCCGGGAGGCGGCACCGGGGAGCTGTTTTTT
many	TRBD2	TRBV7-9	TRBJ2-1	CASNPGSGHSYNEQFF	TGTGCCAGCAACCCGGGTAGCGGGCACTCCTACAATGAGCAGTTCTTC
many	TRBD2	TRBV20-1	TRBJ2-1	CSATTLTSVSSYNEQFF	TGCAGTGCTACGACCTTGACTAGCGTAAGCTCCTACAATGAGCAGTTCTTC
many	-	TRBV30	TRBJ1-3	CAWSPIPQYSGNTIYF	TGTGCCTGGAGTCCTATTCCTCAGTACTCTGGAAACACCATATATTTT
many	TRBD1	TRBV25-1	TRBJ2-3	CASRRTGGTDTQYF	TGTGCCAGCAGGAGAACAGGGGGAACAGATACGCAGTATTTT
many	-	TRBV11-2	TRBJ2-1	CASSLEDEQFF	TGTGCCAGCAGCTTAGAGGATGAGCAGTTCTTC